Each of the 28 T cell receptor beta chains below was sequenced from the same sample in a study of PD-1 blockade in classical Hodgkin lymphoma (dated by TCRdb to about 2020). The library was obtained by the immunoSEQ multiplex PCR assay. Not all clones reach the TCRdb copy of this immuneACCESS table, which keeps in-frame sequences only. Checked studies attribute under half of the gap to unresolved V genes and leave the rest unexplained. The sample table records more than 25,000 clones; just over 70% of these occur just once. 3.5% to 4% of the sample lies in the top ten. Sample time point, as interpreted from the label and publication: cycle 2 day 1 (C2D1) of nivolumab. All trial patients had relapsed after autologous stem cell transplantation, with cohorts A, B and C differing in prior brentuximab vedotin exposure. The sequencing here drew on peripheral blood mononuclear cells (PBMCs), taken before the second cycle of nivolumab. These TCRs come from a human donor with classical Hodgkin lymphoma.

J is TRBJ2-5 and V is TRBV18, with a tentative D call TRBD1 (5 bases). The CDR3 totals 13 residues. Germline CDR1 is KGHSH and CDR2 is LQKENI. V was shortened by 3 bases and J by 4 bases, with 9 bases between the two germline ends. The CDR3 DNA reads TGTGCCAGCTCACCCGCAGGGATAGAGACCCAGTACTTC. It yields the protein CASSPAGIETQYF.

This clone was observed a few times. The V and J genes are TRBV29-1 and TRBJ2-3, with 8 bases lining up with TRBD2. With V trimmed by 4 bases and J by 4 bases, 10 bases remained unmatched. The CDR3 spans 15 residues. Per the germline V gene, CDR1 is SQVTM and CDR2 is ANQGSEA. Here the CDR3 DNA reads TGCAGCGTTGCGGGGATTCTAGCGGGCCCAGATACGCAGTATTTT. Its protein product is CSVAGILAGPDTQYF.

The chain couples TRBV6-1 to TRBJ1-1, with D possibly matching TRBD1 (5 bases). CDR3 length equals 13 residues. V gave up 4 bases and J gave up 5 bases, with 11 bases separating them. Germline V CDR1 and CDR2: MNHNS, SASEGT. The CDR3, as DNA: TGTGCCAGCAGTGTCTCGGGGGGAACTGAAGCTTTCTTT. It specifies CASSVSGGTEAFF.

This chain uses TRBV6-5 with TRBJ2-1; D is unresolved. Per the germline V gene, CDR1 is MNHEY and CDR2 is SVGAGI. There are 11 residues in the CDR3. Trimming pared 0 bases from V and 9 bases from J, leaving 3 bases between. In nucleotides, the CDR3 is TGTGCCAGCAGTTACTCGACTGAGCAGTTCTTC. Translation gives CASSYSTEQFF.

The chain is built from TRBV18 and TRBJ1-6; D perhaps matches TRBD1 (5 bases). V lost 2 bases, J lost 3 bases, and 11 bases lay in between. This CDR3 spans 16 amino acids. Germline assignment: CDR1 KGHSH and CDR2 LQKENI. The CDR3 sequence is CASSPIRAFYNSPLHF. The CDR3, as DNA: TGTGCCAGCTCACCAATCAGGGCTTTCTATAATTCACCCCTCCACTTT.

The chain joins TRBV7-6 to TRBJ2-7; 11 bases map to TRBD2. Germline trimming cut 5 bases from V and 3 bases from J; bases unmatched to any gene: 15. The CDR3 contains 18 residues. Germline loops: CDR1 SGHVS, CDR2 FNYEAQ. Written as DNA, the CDR3 is TGTGCCAGCAGCCCTACCGGGACTAGCGGAGGGGAAGGCTACGAGCAGTACTTC. Translating it yields CASSPTGTSGGEGYEQYF.

This chain links TRBV7-2 with TRBJ2-3; 9 bases are a match to TRBD2. The CDR3 runs to 14 residues. CDR1 SGHTA and CDR2 FQGNSA come from the germline V gene. V shed 2 bases and J 6 bases; nucleotides not matched to a gene: 3. CDR3 sequence reads: CASSLQLAGDTQYF. The CDR3 DNA reads TGTGCCAGCAGCTTACAGCTAGCGGGGGATACGCAGTATTTT. Full variable domain (rest looked up from reference TRBV7-2 and TRBJ2-3): GAGVSQSPSNKVTEKGKDVELRCDPISGHTALYWYRQSLGQGLEFLIYFQGNSAPDKSGLPSDRFSAERTGGSVSTLTIQRTQQEDSAVYLCASSLQLAGDTQYFGPGTRLTVL.

J is TRBJ1-6 and V is TRBV5-6; 7 bases align to TRBD1. Germline V gives CDR1 SGHDT, CDR2 YYEEEE. The V and J ends lost 0 bases and 9 bases, in that order; junction bases with no gene match: 6. The length of the CDR3 is 15 residues. CDR3 coding DNA: TGTGCCAGCAGCTTGGGACAGGGCCCTACTTCACCCCTCCACTTT. Its translation: CASSLGQGPTSPLHF.

This chain connects TRBV6-4 to TRBJ2-5; either TRBD1 or TRBD2 may supply D (5 bases each). The germline V gene has CDR1 MRHNA and CDR2 SNTAGT. The CDR3 has 13 amino acids. Deletions cut 4 bases from V and 8 bases from J, with 14 bases between. CDR3 in amino acids: CASSAGPLGTQYF. CDR3 coding DNA: TGTGCCAGCAGTGCGGGACCCTTGGGAACCCAGTACTTC.

This clone was seen only a few times. The V call is TRBV19, the J call TRBJ2-7; no definite D call. V dropped 5 bases and J dropped 0 bases, with 8 bases sitting between them. The CDR3 has 13 residues. The germline V gene encodes CDR1 LNHDA and CDR2 SQIVND (reference sequence). CDR3 amino acids: CASSFPSSYEQYF. As DNA, the CDR3 is TGTGCCAGTAGTTTCCCTAGCTCCTACGAGCAGTACTTC.

This chain uses TRBV7-2 with TRBJ1-2; D is ambiguous. The CDR3 is made up of 15 amino acids. Germline V lookup: CDR1 SGHTA, CDR2 FQGNSA. Trimming cost V 5 bases and J 2 bases, with 15 bases left between them. CDR3 region: CASSTQRGGNYGYTF. As DNA, the CDR3 is TGTGCCAGCAGCACCCAGCGGGGTGGGAACTATGGCTACACCTTC.

This rearrangement joins TRBV7-8 to TRBJ1-2; D unclear. Germline CDR1 and CDR2: SGHVS and FQNEAQ. This CDR3 spans 12 amino acids. V lost 2 bases and J 6 bases, leaving 7 bases between the germline ends. The CDR3 is CASSLPRDGYTF. The CDR3 DNA is TGTGCCAGCAGCTTACCCCGGGATGGCTACACCTTC. Together with reference TRBV7-8 and TRBJ1-2, the CDR3 gives the full variable domain: GAGVSQSPRYKVAKRGQDVALRCDPISGHVSLFWYQQALGQGPEFLTYFQNEAQLDKSGLPSDRFFAERPEGSVSTLKIQRTQQEDSAVYLCASSLPRDGYTFGSGTRLTVV.

The chain employs TRBV7-3 and TRBJ2-1; D perhaps matches TRBD2 (5 bases). The ends were cut back, 5 bases at V and 5 bases at J, with 13 bases in the middle. The germline CDR1 and CDR2 sequences are SGHTA and FQGTGA. This CDR3 contains 14 residues. The CDR3 DNA sequence: TGTGCCAGCAGCCCCTTCTTCGGGGACAATGAGCAGTTCTTC. It codes for CASSPFFGDNEQFF.

This clone was observed a single time. The chain carries TRBV30 and TRBJ2-7; TRBD2 matches 8 bases. The CDR3 sequence is 14 residues long. The germline V gene has CDR1 GTSNPN and CDR2 SVGIG (reference sequence). With 4 bases clipped from V and 2 bases from J, the junction kept 7 bases outside the gene matches. DNA for the CDR3: TGTGCCTGGAAGCGGACTAGCTCGGCCTACGAGCAGTACTTC. The encoded protein is CAWKRTSSAYEQYF.

The chain has TRBV7-2 and TRBJ2-5; 15 positions match TRBD2. The CDR3 totals 16 residues. Germline loops: CDR1 SGHTA, CDR2 FQGNSA. V was pared by 5 bases and J by 4 bases, with 5 bases of the junction left unmatched. In nucleotides, the CDR3 is TGTGCCAGCAGCCGCGGACTAGCGGGGGGGCGAGAGACCCAGTACTTC. It codes for CASSRGLAGGRETQYF.

The chain has TRBV6-5 and TRBJ1-1; no definite D call. Per germline, CDR1 MNHEY and CDR2 SVGAGI. Trimming took 7 bases from V and 3 from J, leaving 6 bases between them. The CDR3 runs 11 residues. The CDR3 DNA follows: TGTGCCAGCAAAGGCTACACTGAAGCTTTCTTT. Translation: CASKGYTEAFF.

The chain employs TRBV29-1 and TRBJ2-7; no definite D call. Germline V lookup: CDR1 SQVTM, CDR2 ANQGSEA. The CDR3 runs 13 residues. The V end lost 0 bases, the J end lost 0 bases, and 6 bases lay between the germline ends. The CDR3 DNA reads TGCAGCGTTGAAGAGGAAATCTCCTACGAGCAGTACTTC. Residues: CSVEEEISYEQYF.

The gene calls are TRBV5-6 and TRBJ2-3; the D gene could be TRBD1 or TRBD2 (5 bases each). Germline-derived CDR1 and CDR2 are SGHDT and YYEEEE. The V and J ends lost 5 bases and 4 bases respectively, with 14 bases between them. This CDR3 is built from 14 residues. The CDR3 coding sequence is TGTGCCAGCAGTTGGGACGTTCTGGCAGATACGCAGTATTTT. Protein: CASSWDVLADTQYF. Together with reference TRBV5-6 and TRBJ2-3, the CDR3 gives the full variable domain: DAGVTQSPTHLIKTRGQQVTLRCSPKSGHDTVSWYQQALGQGPQFIFQYYEEEERQRGNFPDRFSGHQFPNYSSELNVNALLLGDSALYLCASSWDVLADTQYFGPGTRLTVL.

This clone was observed a few times. This chain uses TRBV5-1 with TRBJ2-3; 7 positions agree with TRBD1. Germline V gives CDR1 SGHRS, CDR2 YFSETQ. The CDR3 runs 14 residues. V lost 4 bases to trimming and J lost 4 bases; unmatched junction nucleotides: 6. The CDR3 region is CASSGPDRPDTQYF. As DNA, the CDR3 is TGCGCCAGCAGCGGACCGGACAGGCCAGATACGCAGTATTTT.

J is TRBJ2-5 and V is TRBV6-6; D might be TRBD2 (6 bases). V was trimmed by 4 bases and J by 4 bases, leaving 16 bases between them. Germline assignment: CDR1 MNHNY and CDR2 SVGAGI (reference sequence). This CDR3 is built from 15 residues. In nucleotides, the CDR3 is TGTGCCAGCAGTTGGAGCGTGGCGGGGACAGAGACCCAGTACTTC. It translates to CASSWSVAGTETQYF.

The chain carries TRBV6-5 and TRBJ1-5; TRBD1 is a possible D gene (5 bases). Germline CDR1 MNHEY, CDR2 SVGAGI. Deletions cut 5 bases from V and 4 bases from J, with 9 bases between. The CDR3 runs to 13 residues. The CDR3 nucleotides read TGTGCCAGCAGTCGACAGCAAAATCAGCCCCAGCATTTT. Its translation: CASSRQQNQPQHF.

In DNA form, the CDR3 reads TGTGCCTTGACCCCGGGACAGATGAACACTGAAGCTTTCTTT. This translates into CALTPGQMNTEAFF. V gene TRBV30 combines with J gene TRBJ1-1, with 7 nucleotides matching TRBD1. J was trimmed by 0 bases and V by 7 bases; bases with no gene match: 8. The CDR3 runs to 14 residues. Germline V gives CDR1 GTSNPN, CDR2 SVGIG (reference sequence).

The V and J genes are TRBV5-5 and TRBJ1-6; D is possibly TRBD1 (6 bases). This CDR3 is built from 16 residues. V was shortened by 5 bases and J by 0 bases, with 12 bases between the two germline ends. Germline-derived CDR1 and CDR2 are SGHKS and YYEKEE (reference sequence). CDR3 region: CASREGDGSYNSPLHF. CDR3 bases: TGTGCCAGCAGGGAGGGGGACGGCTCCTATAATTCACCCCTCCACTTT.

The chain joins TRBV19 to TRBJ1-2; D gene uncertain. The CDR3 length is 13 residues. Trimming removed 0 bases at V and 8 bases at J, with 10 bases between. CDR1 is LNHDA and CDR2 is SQIVND in the germline V gene (reference sequence). The CDR3 reads CASSIELRSGYTF. Here the CDR3 DNA reads TGTGCCAGTAGTATAGAACTACGAAGCGGCTACACCTTC.

This clone was counted once. This rearrangement joins TRBV7-3 to TRBJ2-2; D is undetermined. The germline CDR1 and CDR2 sequences are SGHTA and FQGTGA. The V and J ends lost 5 bases and 3 bases respectively, with 16 bases between them. This CDR3 spans 16 amino acids. The CDR3 sequence: CASSKNPPVDTGELFF. The DNA for the CDR3 is TGTGCCAGCAGCAAAAATCCCCCTGTGGACACCGGGGAGCTGTTTTTT.

The rearrangement uses TRBV18 and TRBJ1-2, with D maybe TRBD1 (5 bases). V was trimmed by 4 bases and J by 7 bases, leaving 13 bases between them. The germline V gene encodes CDR1 KGHSH and CDR2 LQKENI. This CDR3 comprises 13 residues. In nucleotides, the CDR3 is TGTGCCAGCTCACAGTTCGAGGGGCGTGGCTACACCTTC. It yields the protein CASSQFEGRGYTF.

This chain joins TRBV19 and TRBJ1-5; D not resolved. CDR1 is LNHDA, CDR2 SQIVND, per germline (reference sequence). Between the trimmed V and J ends, which lost 5 bases and 0 bases, there was a span of 5 bases. This CDR3 has 13 amino acids. The CDR3 DNA reads TGTGCCAGTAGTTCACGTAGCAATCAGCCCCAGCATTTT. Protein: CASSSRSNQPQHF.

This chain links TRBV7-2 with TRBJ2-7; D remains unclear. V shed 1 base and J shed 2 bases, with 12 bases lying between them. Looked up from germline, CDR1 is SGHTA and CDR2 is FQGNSA. CDR3 length: 15 amino acids. The CDR3 nucleotides are TGTGCCAGCAGCTTAGATGGGTTTACCCCCTACGAGCAGTACTTC. This gives the protein CASSLDGFTPYEQYF.